The clone carrying this T cell receptor (beta chain) was seen at least ten times. Its antigen is not known. The V gene's germline CDR1 is MDHEN and CDR2 SYDVKM. Trimming at V came to 4 bases and at J to 5 bases, leaving 8 bases not matched to a gene. The CDR3 totals 16 residues. It was RNA transcripts that yielded the amplified TCR beta CDR3 regions. TCR CDR3 regions were first amplified by RT-PCR with HTBI primers. MiXCR, run by TCRdb on the multiplex PCR reads, gives a single entry per CDR3 protein. Among more than 300,000 distinct CDR3 sequences listed, about 18% were seen once. The data were obtained in a study of T cells in Graves' hyperthyroidism and ophthalmopathy. Findings of the study overall: Most clonotypes expanded in thyroid above 0.001 were likewise present in blood. Ophthalmopathy was identified by the model a median around 6.9 months ahead of onset.

The blood was taken when hyperthyroidism was first diagnosed, before any ophthalmopathy symptoms showed up. V is TRBV28 and J is TRBJ2-5, with 12 bases lining up with TRBD2. The sequenced sample consisted of blood. This receptor was identified in a young woman with Graves' hyperthyroidism that later progressed to Graves' ophthalmopathy. This chain's CDR3 is CASSSPSGRARETQYF. The CDR3 bases are TGTGCCAGCAGTTCCCCTAGCGGGAGGGCCCGGGAGACCCAGTACTTC.